A single sample is the source of the 28 T cell receptor beta chains below, sequenced in a study of T cell repertoires in cytomegalovirus infection. These receptors are not linked to any known antigen. TCRdb reanalysed the reads using MiXCR and keeps one entry per CDR3 protein. The repertoire holds around 540,000 distinct CDR3 sequences, with 30% to 40% as singletons. Sequencing was performed on cultured PBMCs, taken from culture after CMV antigen stimulation. The receptor set was obtained from a human donor in good health (CMV status not recorded). Some clones in this sample may be carry-over from other donors' samples.

The chain couples TRBV5-1 to TRBJ2-1; D call uncertain. Germline lookup yields CDR1 SGHRS and CDR2 YFSETQ. The CDR3 totals 14 residues. V lost 0 bases and J 4 bases, leaving 8 bases between the germline ends. This CDR3 is CASSLETQYNEQFF. CDR3 DNA: TGCGCCAGCAGCTTGGAGACCCAGTACAATGAGCAGTTCTTC.

This clonotype was detected ten times or more. This chain uses TRBV7-6 with TRBJ1-2, with D hard to call. Germline V gives CDR1 SGHVS, CDR2 FNYEAQ. The CDR3 has 13 amino acids. V shed 1 base and J shed 7 bases, with 10 bases lying between them. The CDR3 spells CASSLVVGSGYTF. DNA of the CDR3: TGTGCCAGCAGCTTAGTGGTAGGGAGTGGCTACACCTTC.

The J gene is TRBJ1-4, the V gene TRBV6-2 or TRBV6-3, with D hard to call. Germline lookup yields CDR1 MNHEY and CDR2 SVGEGT. V was clipped by 4 bases and J by 5 bases, with 14 bases between them. The CDR3 extends over 15 amino acids. The CDR3 protein is CASSFAGRPNEKLFF. The CDR3 DNA reads TGTGCCAGCAGTTTCGCAGGTCGTCCCAATGAAAAACTGTTTTTT.

This clonotype was counted a few times. The chain employs TRBV6-4 and TRBJ2-3; D is undetermined. With 2 bases removed from V and 0 bases from J, the gap between germline ends came to 9 bases. CDR3 size: 15 residues. Germline CDR1 and CDR2: MRHNA and SNTAGT. For the CDR3, the DNA is TGTGCCAGCAGTGACCGGGCAGCAAGCACAGATACGCAGTATTTT. Its protein is CASSDRAASTDTQYF.

This chain uses TRBV4-2 with TRBJ2-7; no definite D call. This CDR3 comprises 16 residues. V was cut by 0 bases and J by 0 bases, with 12 bases left in between. From germline, CDR1 is LGHNA and CDR2 YNFKEQ. The CDR3 is CASSQDLGVGSYEQYF. CDR3 sequence (DNA): TGTGCCAGCAGCCAAGATCTCGGTGTCGGCTCCTACGAGCAGTACTTC.

This chain joins TRBV6-2 or TRBV6-3 and TRBJ2-2; no clear D. CDR3 length: 14 residues. Deletions cut 0 bases from V and 0 bases from J, with 2 bases between. Germline CDR1 is MNHEY and CDR2 is SVGEGT. The chain's CDR3 is CASSYSPNTGELFF. The CDR3 nucleotides read TGTGCCAGCAGTTACTCGCCGAACACCGGGGAGCTGTTTTTT.

The chain uses TRBV5-6 and TRBJ2-7; 8 bases agree with TRBD1. CDR3 size: 13 residues. V dropped 2 bases and J dropped 5; count of bases not matched to a gene: 3. CDR1 and CDR2 from the germline V gene are SGHDT and YYEEEE. The CDR3 DNA sequence: TGTGCCAGCAGCTTTTCGGACAGGGACGAGCAGTACGTC. It encodes CASSFSDRDEQYV.

The V call is TRBV6-8, the J call TRBJ2-3; D remains ambiguous. This CDR3 has 18 residues. The V gene lost 5 bases and the J gene lost 4 bases, with 25 bases spanning the gap. The germline gives CDR1 MNHGY, CDR2 SAAAGT. For the CDR3, the DNA is TGTGCCAGCAGTACCCTGTGGGAAGGGCAGTTCCACCCAGATACGCAGTATTTT. It is translated as CASSTLWEGQFHPDTQYF.

The chain carries TRBV7-3 and TRBJ2-1, with D unresolved. The germline V gene encodes CDR1 SGHTA and CDR2 FQGTGA. The CDR3 runs to 11 residues. V lost 5 bases and J lost 9, with 8 bases in between. CDR3 coding DNA: TGTGCCAGCAGCCCCGGCTCTGAGCAGTTCTTC. Translated: CASSPGSEQFF.

The V gene is TRBV19, the J gene TRBJ2-1, with 7 bases that match TRBD2. The CDR3 extends over 15 amino acids. The germline V gene has CDR1 LNHDA and CDR2 SQIVND (reference sequence). Losses at the gene ends were 5 bases for V and 4 bases for J; bases not matched to a gene: 8. This CDR3 reads CASSLKSGLYNEQFF. The CDR3 DNA is TGTGCCAGTAGTCTGAAATCGGGACTATACAATGAGCAGTTCTTC.

This clonotype has ten or more counts. The genes are TRBV7-8 and TRBJ1-5; D might be TRBD1 (5 bases). Germline V gene lookup returns CDR1 SGHVS and CDR2 FQNEAQ. Trimming stripped 5 bases from V and 4 bases from J, with 12 bases between. The CDR3 contains 14 residues. The CDR3 nucleotides read TGTGCCAGCAGCCCCCGACAGACTAATCAGCCCCAGCATTTT. This codes for CASSPRQTNQPQHF.

This clonotype was observed a handful of times. The V and J genes are TRBV7-2 and TRBJ2-7; D is undetermined. Trimming took 3 bases from V and 4 from J, leaving 16 bases between them. The CDR3 has 15 amino acids. In germline, CDR1 is SGHTA, CDR2 FQGNSA. Here the CDR3 reads CASSFQQAPAYEQYV. As DNA, the CDR3 is TGTGCCAGCAGCTTTCAGCAGGCTCCGGCTTACGAGCAGTACGTC.

V usage is TRBV6-5 and J usage is TRBJ2-2; possibly TRBD1 for D (5 bases). V lost 6 bases and J lost 4, with 12 bases in between. Germline V lookup: CDR1 MNHEY, CDR2 SVGAGI. The CDR3 runs to 14 residues. CDR3 sequence (DNA): TGTGCCAGCAGCCGATCAGGGTCCACCGGGGAGCTGTTTTTT. The encoded protein is CASSRSGSTGELFF.

J is TRBJ2-1 and V is TRBV28; 12 bases line up with TRBD1. Losses at the gene ends were 1 base for V and 6 bases for J; bases not matched to a gene: 7. The CDR3 has 17 amino acids. Germline assignment: CDR1 MDHEN and CDR2 SYDVKM. The CDR3 DNA reads as TGTGCCAGCAGTTTATATCTGGGACAGGGGGCGCCCAATGAGCAGTTCTTC. This codes for CASSLYLGQGAPNEQFF.

V and J are TRBV5-1 and TRBJ2-2, with 13 bases matching TRBD2. V lost 0 bases to trimming and J lost 6 bases; unmatched junction nucleotides: 8. Per germline, CDR1 SGHRS and CDR2 YFSETQ. This CDR3 contains 18 residues. DNA for the CDR3: TGCGCCAGCAGCTTGGGACTAGCGGGAGGCCCAAGATCCGGGGAGCTGTTTTTT. Its translation is CASSLGLAGGPRSGELFF.

This clonotype occurred a few times. The chain is built from TRBV7-6 and TRBJ2-2; D gene ambiguous. The CDR3 is 14 amino acids. The germline gives CDR1 SGHVS, CDR2 FNYEAQ. The V gene lost 2 bases and the J gene lost 7 bases, with 11 bases spanning the gap. This CDR3 reads CASSLTGKIGELFF. CDR3 DNA: TGTGCCAGCAGCTTAACTGGGAAGATCGGGGAGCTGTTTTTT.

The J gene is TRBJ2-1, the V gene TRBV12-3 or TRBV12-4, with 13 bases lining up with TRBD2. Unmatched junction bases numbered 4, after V lost 6 bases and J lost 8 bases. The length of the CDR3 is 14 residues. The CDR3 is CASSGLAGVYEQFF. The DNA of the CDR3 is TGTGCCAGCAGCGGACTAGCGGGAGTTTATGAGCAGTTCTTC.

This chain links TRBV5-1 with TRBJ2-1; 9 nucleotides line up with TRBD2. There are 17 residues in the CDR3. The germline V gene encodes CDR1 SGHRS and CDR2 YFSETQ. V dropped 4 bases and J dropped 8; count of bases not matched to a gene: 16. CDR3 in amino acids: CASSPGLAIRSWDEQFF. CDR3 nucleotides: TGCGCCAGCAGCCCCGGACTAGCGATCCGGTCGTGGGATGAGCAGTTCTTC.

The chain recombines TRBV6-5 with TRBJ1-1, with D possibly being TRBD1 (6 bases). Trimming stripped 5 bases from V and 6 bases from J, with 16 bases between. Germline V gene lookup returns CDR1 MNHEY and CDR2 SVGAGI. CDR3 length: 14 amino acids. The CDR3 DNA sequence: TGTGCCAGCAGTCTACAGGGAGGTGGGGCTGAAGCTTTCTTT. This encodes CASSLQGGGAEAFF.

This clonotype was counted only a few times. The chain uses TRBV12-3 or TRBV12-4 and TRBJ2-3, with TRBD1 matching 7 bases. The CDR3 runs to 15 residues. V trimming: 5 bases; J trimming: 0 bases; junction bases outside the gene matches: 5. CDR3 coding DNA: TGTGCCAGCAGTCCCCAGGGGGTTAGCACAGATACGCAGTATTTT. Translating it yields CASSPQGVSTDTQYF.

J is TRBJ2-3 and V is TRBV15, with TRBD2 matching 12 bases. Germline V gives CDR1 LNHNV, CDR2 YYDKDF (reference sequence). The CDR3 is 16 residues long. The ends lost 9 bases at V and 0 bases at J; junction bases unmatched: 7. This chain's CDR3 is CATQTGTSGSTDTQYF. Here the CDR3 DNA reads TGTGCCACGCAGACCGGGACTAGCGGGAGCACAGATACGCAGTATTTT.

The gene calls are TRBV6-1 and TRBJ2-7; 8 bases agree with TRBD2. Germline V gene data show CDR1 as MNHNS and CDR2 as SASEGT. V shed 6 bases and J 0 bases; nucleotides not matched to a gene: 4. This CDR3 has 14 residues. Written as DNA, the CDR3 is TGTGCCAGCAGCCGTAGCGGGACCTCCTACGAGCAGTACGTC. This translates into CASSRSGTSYEQYV.

The gene calls are TRBV6-5 and TRBJ1-1; 8 bases fit TRBD1. This CDR3 comprises 15 residues. Germline-derived CDR1 and CDR2 are MNHEY and SVGAGI. The V gene end was trimmed by 5 bases and the J gene end by 3 bases; junction bases not matched to a gene: 8. The chain's CDR3 is CASSGQGAGDTEAFF. The CDR3 DNA sequence: TGTGCCAGCAGTGGTCAGGGGGCCGGCGACACTGAAGCTTTCTTT.

The rearrangement links TRBV6-5 to TRBJ2-7; TRBD1 matches at 7 bases. CDR1 is MNHEY and CDR2 is SVGAGI in the germline V gene. The J segment lost 5 bases and the V segment lost 5 bases, leaving 6 bases of the junction unmatched. This CDR3 has 13 residues. The chain's CDR3 is CASSTGQYNEQYF. CDR3 coding DNA: TGTGCCAGCAGTACGGGACAGTATAACGAGCAGTACTTC.

The CDR3 DNA reads TGTGCCAGCAGAGGACAGGAGAAGTGGACCTACGAGCAGTACTTC. This sequence encodes CASRGQEKWTYEQYF. This sequence joins TRBV6-1 and TRBJ2-7; the match to TRBD1 covers 7 bases. In germline, CDR1 is MNHNS, CDR2 SASEGT. V shed 6 bases and J 2 bases; nucleotides not matched to a gene: 10. CDR3 size: 15 residues.

This clonotype was counted once. This chain connects TRBV6-8 to TRBJ2-5, with D perhaps TRBD2 (5 bases). The germline V gene encodes CDR1 MNHGY and CDR2 SAAAGT. The CDR3 length is 16 residues. Trimming cost V 3 bases and J 1 base, with 15 bases left between them. The CDR3 nucleotides read TGTGCCAGCAGTTATCAAGCGGCCTGGGGCCAAGAGACCCAGTACTTC. This gives the protein CASSYQAAWGQETQYF.

This sequence joins TRBV7-9 and TRBJ2-1; TRBD1 or TRBD2 may be the D gene (5 bases each). CDR1 and CDR2 (germline): SEHNR, FQNEAQ (reference sequence). The CDR3 is made up of 13 amino acids. Trimming took 6 bases from V and 7 from J, leaving 13 bases between them. The CDR3 coding sequence is TGTGCCAGCAGGGGACCTCAGCCGAATGAGCAGTTCTTC. It codes for CASRGPQPNEQFF.

The V call is TRBV15, the J call TRBJ2-3, with D maybe TRBD2 (6 bases). The CDR3 covers 16 residues. Trimming left V 1 base short and J 1 base short, with 12 bases between. Germline V gene lookup returns CDR1 LNHNV and CDR2 YYDKDF (reference sequence). The CDR3 region is CATSRAQGGGTDTQYF. The CDR3, as DNA: TGTGCCACCAGCAGAGCGCAGGGAGGCGGCACAGATACGCAGTATTTT.